This entry lists 28 T cell receptor beta chains sequenced from one sample in a study of circulating and synovial CD4+ cells in juvenile arthritis. The method was immunoSEQ multiplex PCR; TCRdb's version includes in-frame clones alone and lacks a portion of them. The sample contains 36,000 or so clones, about 94% of which appear only once. The specimen sequenced was CD4+ T cells from blood. The source of these receptors is a human donor with juvenile idiopathic arthritis.

V usage is TRBV2 and J usage is TRBJ1-2; perhaps TRBD1 as D (5 bases). CDR1 and CDR2 from the germline V gene are SNHLY and FYNNEI. This CDR3 is 15 amino acids long. V was shortened by 9 bases and J by 3 bases, with 20 bases between the two germline ends. CDR3 nucleotide sequence: TGTGCCAGTTTCTTGGGGCAGGGAGGGTACTATGGCTACACCTTC. It is translated as CASFLGQGGYYGYTF.

The V call is TRBV4-3, the J call TRBJ2-3; the D gene is possibly TRBD2 (6 bases). Germline values: CDR1 LGHNA, CDR2 YSLEER. The ends were cut back, 3 bases at V and 3 bases at J, with 10 bases in the middle. This CDR3 is built from 14 residues. The CDR3 DNA follows: TGCGCCAGCAGCCAGGCGGGGTTTACAGATACGCAGTATTTT. Protein: CASSQAGFTDTQYF.

This clone was recorded once. The chain links TRBV4-1 to TRBJ1-1; D is perhaps TRBD1 (6 bases). Germline CDR1 MGHRA, CDR2 YSYEKL. V gave up 3 bases and J gave up 11 bases, with 13 bases separating them. CDR3 length: 12 residues. CDR3 sequence (DNA): TGCGCCAGCAGCCACCCGACAGGACCGGCTTTCTTT. Amino acid sequence: CASSHPTGPAFF.

The chain joins TRBV7-2 to TRBJ1-6, with D maybe TRBD1 (5 bases). Trimming took off 2 bases at V and 11 bases at J, with 16 bases between the two ends. Germline CDR1 SGHTA, CDR2 FQGNSA. This CDR3 has 15 amino acids. The CDR3 DNA sequence: TGTGCCAGCAGCTTACAGGGAATGGTGGAGACACCCCTCCACTTT. Its protein is CASSLQGMVETPLHF.

The chain recombines TRBV14 with TRBJ2-7, with 8 bases that match TRBD2. Germline loops: CDR1 SGHDN, CDR2 FVKESK. This CDR3 region has 16 residues. After removal of 4 bases from V and 2 bases from J, the junction contained 10 bases not matched to a gene. CDR3 sequence: CASSPPGRVYAYEQYF. For the CDR3, the DNA is TGTGCCAGCAGCCCCCCCGGGAGGGTATACGCCTACGAGCAGTACTTC.

CDR3 sequence (DNA): TGTGCCAGCAGCCCAGAGGGGAGGGGCACTGAAGCTTTCTTT. This sequence encodes CASSPEGRGTEAFF. The chain uses TRBV9 and TRBJ1-1; tentative D call: TRBD1 (5 bases). The V gene's germline CDR1 is SGDLS and CDR2 YYNGEE. Trimming shortened V by 4 bases and J by 4 bases, and 14 bases separated the two germline ends. The CDR3 consists of 14 residues.

The J gene is TRBJ1-2, the V gene TRBV7-2; maybe TRBD1 (5 bases). CDR1 is SGHTA and CDR2 is FQGNSA in the germline V gene. This CDR3 has 14 residues. V lost 4 bases and J 5 bases, leaving 14 bases between the germline ends. The CDR3 loop reads CASSSGGWEYGYTF. The DNA for the CDR3 is TGTGCCAGCAGCTCGGGGGGGTGGGAATATGGCTACACCTTC.

CDR3 loop: CASSVATGHTEAFF. The CDR3 coding sequence is TGTGCCAGCAGCGTAGCTACAGGGCACACTGAAGCTTTCTTT. The rearrangement joins TRBV9 to TRBJ1-1, with D possibly being TRBD1 (6 bases). V lost 0 bases to trimming and J lost 3 bases, with 9 bases between them. The CDR3 extends over 14 amino acids. Germline loops: CDR1 SGDLS, CDR2 YYNGEE.

This chain joins TRBV7-3 and TRBJ1-6, with 7 bases identical to TRBD1. With 5 bases clipped from V and 5 bases from J, the junction kept 3 bases outside the gene matches. The CDR3 covers 14 residues. Germline V lookup: CDR1 SGHTA, CDR2 FQGTGA. DNA for the CDR3: TGTGCCAGCAGCCCCGGACAGGATAATTCACCCCTCCACTTT. Amino acid sequence: CASSPGQDNSPLHF.

The chain combines TRBV9 with TRBJ1-1; possible D gene TRBD1, 6 bases. Germline V gives CDR1 SGDLS, CDR2 YYNGEE. The CDR3 has 16 residues. Trimming shortened V by 0 bases and J by 1 base, and 13 bases separated the two germline ends. The CDR3 region is CASSVGGGHTNTEAFF. The CDR3 DNA reads as TGTGCCAGCAGCGTAGGGGGGGGACATACGAACACTGAAGCTTTCTTT.

This clone was recorded once. V gene TRBV10-3 combines with J gene TRBJ1-2; perhaps TRBD1 as D (6 bases). The germline V gene encodes CDR1 ENHRY and CDR2 SYGVKD. Trimming removed 8 bases at V and 7 bases at J, with 14 bases between. The CDR3 spans 12 residues. The CDR3 nucleotides read TGTGCCATCGGCCGCGAGGGGGTTGGCTACACCTTC. Residues: CAIGREGVGYTF.

The chain has TRBV4-1 and TRBJ1-6; 8 bases map to TRBD1. The V gene's germline CDR1 is MGHRA and CDR2 YSYEKL. The CDR3 runs 16 residues. With 0 bases clipped from V and 8 bases from J, the junction kept 6 bases outside the gene matches. CDR3 region: CASSQDNRQGHSPLHF. The CDR3 DNA is TGCGCCAGCAGCCAAGATAATCGACAGGGGCATTCACCCCTCCACTTT.

This rearrangement joins TRBV29-1 to TRBJ2-7, with 9 bases lining up with TRBD1. The CDR3 has 12 residues. Germline CDR1 is SQVTM and CDR2 is ANQGSEA. V lost 3 bases to trimming and J lost 6 bases; unmatched junction nucleotides: 3. CDR3 sequence: CSVEGQGSEQYF. CDR3 DNA: TGCAGCGTTGAGGGACAGGGATCCGAGCAGTACTTC.

Details on this clone: Germline is not matched at one junction end, which may reflect a read error. The chain links TRBV7-7 to TRBJ2-3; 9 bases match TRBD1. CDR3 length: 15 residues. The germline V gene has CDR1 SSHAT and CDR2 FNYEAQ (reference sequence). CDR3 bases: TGTGCTAGCAGCTTCGGGACAGGGAGCACAGATACGCAGTATTTT. The encoded protein is CASSFGTGSTDTQYF.

The chain recombines TRBV29-1 with TRBJ2-2; tentative D call: TRBD1 (5 bases). The CDR3 length is 15 residues. Trimming cost V 6 bases and J 5 bases, with 19 bases left between them. Germline V gene sequence: CDR1 SQVTM, CDR2 ANQGSEA. DNA of the CDR3: TGCAGCGTCGGCTCACGACAGTCGGAGACCGGGGAGCTGTTTTTT. Translation gives CSVGSRQSETGELFF.

This rearrangement joins TRBV4-1 to TRBJ1-6; possibly TRBD1 for D (5 bases). Germline V gives CDR1 MGHRA, CDR2 YSYEKL. The CDR3 length is 12 residues. Trimming left V 4 bases short and J 12 bases short, with 10 bases between. The CDR3 reads CASSRRGGPLHF. CDR3 coding DNA: TGCGCCAGCAGCCGGCGGGGGGGACCCCTCCACTTT.

This clone was seen more than once but under ten times. CDR3 sequence (DNA): TGTGCCAGCAGTATAGCCTTCCAGAGGCACAATGGCTACACCTTC. Encoded protein: CASSIAFQRHNGYTF. This sequence joins TRBV6-5 and TRBJ1-2; D ambiguous. The length of the CDR3 is 15 residues. Deletions cut 5 bases from V and 6 bases from J, with 19 bases between. The germline V gene has CDR1 MNHEY and CDR2 SVGAGI.

The chain is built from TRBV29-1 and TRBJ1-2; D gene uncertain. CDR3 length: 13 residues. Germline V CDR1 and CDR2: SQVTM, ANQGSEA. Trimming cost V 6 bases and J 0 bases, with 11 bases left between them. In nucleotides, the CDR3 is TGCAGCGTAGAGCTGGCGGCTAACTATGGCTACACCTTC. It specifies CSVELAANYGYTF.

The chain joins TRBV6-1 to TRBJ1-6; 8 bases map to TRBD1. CDR1 is MNHNS and CDR2 is SASEGT in the germline V gene. V shed 0 bases, J shed 8 bases, and the junction held 9 bases outside the gene matches. This CDR3 is built from 17 residues. The CDR3 spells CASSEASLQGAYSPLHF. CDR3 bases: TGTGCCAGCAGTGAAGCGTCCCTCCAGGGGGCATATTCACCCCTCCACTTT.

The chain carries TRBV7-9 and TRBJ1-1; 10 nucleotides match TRBD1. The trim removed 5 bases at V and 5 bases at J, leaving 8 bases unmatched. This CDR3 is built from 15 residues. Germline values: CDR1 SEHNR, CDR2 FQNEAQ (reference sequence). CDR3 region: CASSPADRGGTEAFF. The CDR3 DNA reads TGTGCCAGCAGCCCTGCGGACAGGGGGGGTACTGAAGCTTTCTTT. The full variable domain, with the rest looked up from reference TRBV7-9 and TRBJ1-1, is DTGVSQNPRHKITKRGQNVTFRCDPISEHNRLYWYRQTLGQGPEFLTYFQNEAQLEKSRLLSDRFSAERPKGSFSTLEIQRTEQGDSAMYLCASSPADRGGTEAFFGQGTRLTVV.

The chain combines TRBV7-8 with TRBJ2-7, with D perhaps matching TRBD1 (6 bases). The length of the CDR3 is 14 residues. Looked up from germline, CDR1 is SGHVS and CDR2 is FQNEAQ. V was trimmed by 4 bases and J by 6 bases, leaving 16 bases between them. CDR3 DNA sequence: TGTGCCAGCAGCTATTCTCACCGGGACATCGAGCAGTACTTC. Translating it yields CASSYSHRDIEQYF.

This rearrangement joins TRBV5-1 to TRBJ2-6, with TRBD1 matching over 8 bases. This CDR3 has 18 residues. The junction had 13 bases not matched to a gene; V was cut back by 0 bases and J by 8 bases. CDR1 SGHRS and CDR2 YFSETQ come from the germline V gene. The CDR3 DNA follows: TGCGCCAGCAGCTTGGTGGCCAGGGGGCGTTTCGCTACCAACGTCCTGACTTTC. Its protein product is CASSLVARGRFATNVLTF.

This clone was found a few times. V is TRBV5-6 and J is TRBJ1-4; TRBD1 is a possible D gene (5 bases). The CDR3 extends over 15 amino acids. Trimming stripped 3 bases from V and 8 bases from J, with 17 bases between. The germline V gene encodes CDR1 SGHDT and CDR2 YYEEEE. Written as DNA, the CDR3 is TGTGCCAGCAGCTCCCAAAGGGGCGCATGGGAAAAACTGTTTTTT. Translating it yields CASSSQRGAWEKLFF. Full variable domain (missing parts from reference TRBV5-6 and TRBJ1-4): DAGVTQSPTHLIKTRGQQVTLRCSPKSGHDTVSWYQQALGQGPQFIFQYYEEEERQRGNFPDRFSGHQFPNYSSELNVNALLLGDSALYLCASSSQRGAWEKLFFGSGTQLSVL.

V is TRBV6-6 and J is TRBJ2-3, with D hard to call. This CDR3 spans 14 amino acids. The ends were cut back, 7 bases at V and 0 bases at J, with 11 bases in the middle. CDR1 is MNHNY, CDR2 SVGAGI, per germline (reference sequence). The CDR3 nucleotides read TGTGCCAGCAAGAGGAGCGCCAGCACAGATACGCAGTATTTT. Its translation is CASKRSASTDTQYF.

This clone came up once. The genes are TRBV5-6 and TRBJ2-4, with D possibly TRBD1 on 6 matching bases. The CDR3 spans 18 residues. V was pared by 2 bases and J by 0 bases, with 18 bases between. Per germline, CDR1 SGHDT and CDR2 YYEEEE. Here the CDR3 reads CASSLKGRGIIAKNIQYF. The CDR3 bases are TGTGCCAGCAGCTTAAAGGGCAGGGGAATCATAGCCAAAAACATTCAGTACTTC.

This sequence joins TRBV11-2 and TRBJ2-7; TRBD1 matches at 9 bases. The CDR3 is 14 residues long. V dropped 0 bases and J dropped 5; count of bases not matched to a gene: 2. The germline CDR1 and CDR2 sequences are SGHAT and FQNNGV. The chain's CDR3 is CASSLETGGNEQYF. Written as DNA, the CDR3 is TGTGCCAGCAGCTTAGAAACAGGGGGCAACGAGCAGTACTTC.

This chain uses TRBV25-1 with TRBJ1-6; TRBD1 matches at 8 bases. This CDR3 has 15 residues. Germline V lookup: CDR1 MGHDK, CDR2 SYGVNS. V shed 4 bases, J shed 13 bases, and the junction held 12 bases outside the gene matches. The CDR3 here is CASSAQGAIKPPLHF. The CDR3 coding sequence is TGTGCCAGCAGTGCGCAGGGGGCCATCAAGCCCCCCCTCCACTTT.

The chain links TRBV19 to TRBJ1-2, with 12 bases aligning to TRBD1. The CDR3 has 17 residues. V lost 7 bases and J lost 5; bases outside the gene matches: 14. Germline lookup yields CDR1 LNHDA and CDR2 SQIVND (reference sequence). Here the CDR3 DNA reads TGTGCCAGTACTGGGGGGACAGGGGGCTTCGGACGTTATGGCTACACCTTC. Protein: CASTGGTGGFGRYGYTF.